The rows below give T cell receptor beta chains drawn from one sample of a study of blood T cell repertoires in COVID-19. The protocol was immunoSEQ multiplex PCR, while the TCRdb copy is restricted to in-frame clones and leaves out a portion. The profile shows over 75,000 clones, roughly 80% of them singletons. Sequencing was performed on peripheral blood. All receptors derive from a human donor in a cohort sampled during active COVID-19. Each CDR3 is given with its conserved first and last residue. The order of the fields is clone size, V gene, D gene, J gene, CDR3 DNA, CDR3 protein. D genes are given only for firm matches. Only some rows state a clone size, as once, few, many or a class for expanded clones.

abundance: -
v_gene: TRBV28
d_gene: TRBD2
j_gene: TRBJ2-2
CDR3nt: TGTGCCAGCACCTTTGGGGGGAGGGTTATCACCGGGGAGCTGTTTTTT
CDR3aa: CASTFGGRVITGELFF

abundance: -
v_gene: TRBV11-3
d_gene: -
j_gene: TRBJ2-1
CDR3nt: TGTGCCAGCAGCTTAGCGGGAGAGTTAAATGAGCAGTTCTTC
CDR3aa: CASSLAGELNEQFF

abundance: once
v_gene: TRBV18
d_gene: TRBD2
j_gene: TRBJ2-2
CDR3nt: TGTGCCAGCTCGCCAGTGTCTCCGGGACTAATTACCGGGGAGCTGTTTTTT
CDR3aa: CASSPVSPGLITGELFF

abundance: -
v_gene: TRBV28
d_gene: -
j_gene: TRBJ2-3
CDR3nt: TGTGCCAGCATCCAAAGAAACAGACGCACAGATACGCAGTATTTT
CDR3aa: CASIQRNRRTDTQYF

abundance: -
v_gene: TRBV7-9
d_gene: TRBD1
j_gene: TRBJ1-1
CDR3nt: TGTGCCAGCAGCTACCCGGGACAGGCGAACACTGAAGCTTTCTTT
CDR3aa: CASSYPGQANTEAFF

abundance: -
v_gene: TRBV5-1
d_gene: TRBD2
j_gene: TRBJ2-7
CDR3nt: TGCGCCAGCAGCTTGAGTCTAGCGGACTACGAGCAGTACTTC
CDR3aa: CASSLSLADYEQYF

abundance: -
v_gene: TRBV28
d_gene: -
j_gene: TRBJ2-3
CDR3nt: TGTGCCAGCAGTCCCCCGAGTATGGGCAGAATCACAGATACGCAGTATTTT
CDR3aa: CASSPPSMGRITDTQYF

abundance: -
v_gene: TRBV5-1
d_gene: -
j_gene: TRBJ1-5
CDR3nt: TGCGCCAGCAGCCCCGGGGGGGCCCGCAATCAGCCCCAGCATTTT
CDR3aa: CASSPGGARNQPQHF

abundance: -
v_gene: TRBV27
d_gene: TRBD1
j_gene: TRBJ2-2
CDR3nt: TGTGCCAGCAGTTTATCGGACAGGAGGACCGGGGAGCTGTTTTTT
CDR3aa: CASSLSDRRTGELFF

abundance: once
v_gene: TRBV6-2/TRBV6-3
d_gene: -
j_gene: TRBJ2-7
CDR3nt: TGTGCCAGCAGTTCTGGTCGAAGGACTATTTCCTACGAGCAGTACTTC
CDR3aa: CASSSGRRTISYEQYF

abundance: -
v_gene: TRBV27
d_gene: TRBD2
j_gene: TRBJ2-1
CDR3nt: TGTGCCAGCAGTTTCAAGCCTCTAGCGGGAGGTCGGAATGAGCAGTTCTTC
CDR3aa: CASSFKPLAGGRNEQFF

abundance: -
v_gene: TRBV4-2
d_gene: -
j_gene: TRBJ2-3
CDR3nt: TGTGCCAGCAGCCAAGATTGGGCCGGGGGACTCGTACCTACTAGCACAGATACGCAGTATTTT
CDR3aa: CASSQDWAGGLVPTSTDTQYF

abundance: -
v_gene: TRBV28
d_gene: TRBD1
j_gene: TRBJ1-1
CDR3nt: TGTGCCACCTCCCGGGACAGGGGGACTGAAGCTTTCTTT
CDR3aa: CATSRDRGTEAFF

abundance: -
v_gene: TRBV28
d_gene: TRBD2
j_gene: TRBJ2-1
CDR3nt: TGTGCCAGCAGTTTATTGGGATGGACTAGCGGGGGCAATGAGCAGTTCTTC
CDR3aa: CASSLLGWTSGGNEQFF

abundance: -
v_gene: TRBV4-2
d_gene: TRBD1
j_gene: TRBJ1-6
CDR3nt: TGTGCCAGCAGCCAAGAGGATCACAGGGGTTCCTATAATTCACCCCTCCACTTT
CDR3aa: CASSQEDHRGSYNSPLHF

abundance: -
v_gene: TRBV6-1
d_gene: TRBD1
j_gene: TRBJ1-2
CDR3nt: TGTGCCAGCAGTGAGAGGACAGGATCTAACTATGGCTACACCTTC
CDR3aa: CASSERTGSNYGYTF

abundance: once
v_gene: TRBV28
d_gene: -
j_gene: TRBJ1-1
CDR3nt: TGTGCCAGCAGTTTTTGGGGGGGCGGAGGGAACACTGAAGCTTTCTTT
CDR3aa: CASSFWGGGGNTEAFF

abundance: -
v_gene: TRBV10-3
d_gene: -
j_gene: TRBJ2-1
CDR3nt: TGTGCCTCTACCAGGGACTTAGCTGGCAATGAGCAGTTCTTC
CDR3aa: CASTRDLAGNEQFF

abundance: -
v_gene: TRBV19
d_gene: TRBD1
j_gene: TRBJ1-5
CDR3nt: TGTGCCAGTAGTAGAACCGGACAGGGGTATAGCGGCAATCAGCCCCAGCATTTT
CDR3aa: CASSRTGQGYSGNQPQHF

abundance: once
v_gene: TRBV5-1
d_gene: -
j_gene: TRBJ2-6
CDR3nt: TGCGCCAGCAGCTTGGCCGTCGGTACTGGGGCCAACGTCCTGACTTTC
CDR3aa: CASSLAVGTGANVLTF

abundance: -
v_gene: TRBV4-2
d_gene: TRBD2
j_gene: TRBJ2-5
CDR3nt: TGTGCCAGCTCACAATACCGGGGGGTACAAGAGACCCAGTACTTC
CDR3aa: CASSQYRGVQETQYF

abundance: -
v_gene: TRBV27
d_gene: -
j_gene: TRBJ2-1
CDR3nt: TGTGCCAGCAGTTACTCACCGCTAGACAATGAGCAGTTCTTC
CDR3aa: CASSYSPLDNEQFF

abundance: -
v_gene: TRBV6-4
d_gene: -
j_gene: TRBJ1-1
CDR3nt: TGTGCCAGCAGTACCCTAATGGGCGCTGAAGCTTTCTTT
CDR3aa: CASSTLMGAEAFF

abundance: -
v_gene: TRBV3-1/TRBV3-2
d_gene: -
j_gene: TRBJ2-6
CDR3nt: TGTGCCAGCAGCCAATTAAGACAGGCTGGGGCCAACGTCCTGACTTTC
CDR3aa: CASSQLRQAGANVLTF

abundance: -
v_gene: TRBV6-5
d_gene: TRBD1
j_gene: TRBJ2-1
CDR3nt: TGTGCCAGCAGTTACCGGGACAGGAGCTACAATGAGCAGTTCTTC
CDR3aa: CASSYRDRSYNEQFF

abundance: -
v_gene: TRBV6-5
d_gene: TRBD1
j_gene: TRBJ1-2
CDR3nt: TGTGCCAGCAGCCCGGGACAGATCCTCTATGGCTACACCTTC
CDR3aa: CASSPGQILYGYTF

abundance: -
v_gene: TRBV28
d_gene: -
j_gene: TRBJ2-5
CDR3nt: TGTGCCAGCAGTCCCGGGGGTAGGGCCACGACAGAGACCCAGTACTTC
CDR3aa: CASSPGGRATTETQYF

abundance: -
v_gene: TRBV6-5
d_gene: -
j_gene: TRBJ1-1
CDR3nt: TGTGCCAGCAGTTACTTGGGGGGGCAACACACTGAAGCTTTCTTT
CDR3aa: CASSYLGGQHTEAFF

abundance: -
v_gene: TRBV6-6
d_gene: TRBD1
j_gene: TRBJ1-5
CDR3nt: TGTGCCAGCAGTCCGGGGACAGGGCTTCAGCCCCAGCATTTT
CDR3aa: CASSPGTGLQPQHF

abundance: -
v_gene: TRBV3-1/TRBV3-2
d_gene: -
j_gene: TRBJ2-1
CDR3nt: TGTGCCAGCAGCCCCATAGCGTTCTCCAATGAGCAGTTCTTC
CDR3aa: CASSPIAFSNEQFF

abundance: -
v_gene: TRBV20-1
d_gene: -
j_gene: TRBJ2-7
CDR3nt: TGCAGTGCTAGTTCTCCACGGGAGACGAGTGAGCAGTACTTC
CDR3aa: CSASSPRETSEQYF

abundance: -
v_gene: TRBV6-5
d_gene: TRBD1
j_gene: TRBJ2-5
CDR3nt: TGTGCCAGCAAGCTGACAGGGCTCGGAGGAGAGACCCAGTACTTC
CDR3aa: CASKLTGLGGETQYF

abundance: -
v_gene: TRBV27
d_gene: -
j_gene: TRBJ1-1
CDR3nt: TGTGCCAGCAGAACAATAATTACAGGGAACACTGAAGCTTTCTTT
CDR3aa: CASRTIITGNTEAFF

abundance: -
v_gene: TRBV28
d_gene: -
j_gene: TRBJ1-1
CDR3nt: TGTGCCAGCAGTTTATCCCAGATGAACACTGAAGCTTTCTTT
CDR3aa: CASSLSQMNTEAFF

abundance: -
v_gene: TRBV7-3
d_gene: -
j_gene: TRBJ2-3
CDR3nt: TGTGCCAGCAGCCCCCGGGAGCGCGCCACGCAGTATTTT
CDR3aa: CASSPRERATQYF

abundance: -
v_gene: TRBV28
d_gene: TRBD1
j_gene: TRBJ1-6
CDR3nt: TGTGCCACCGTCCCCCAGGACAGGCATAATTCACCCCTCCACTTT
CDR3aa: CATVPQDRHNSPLHF

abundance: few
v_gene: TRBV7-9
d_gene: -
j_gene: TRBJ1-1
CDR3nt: TGTGCCAGCAGCCGAGTGAACACTGAAGCTTTCTTT
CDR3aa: CASSRVNTEAFF

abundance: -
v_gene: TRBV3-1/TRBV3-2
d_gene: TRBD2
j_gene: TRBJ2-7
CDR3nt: TGTGCCAGCAGCCACGGGACTAGGCCCGAGCAGTACTTC
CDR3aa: CASSHGTRPEQYF

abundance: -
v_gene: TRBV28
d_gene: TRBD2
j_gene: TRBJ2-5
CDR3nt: TGTGCCAGCAGTCCCTATAGCGGGAAAGAGACCCAGTACTTC
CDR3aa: CASSPYSGKETQYF

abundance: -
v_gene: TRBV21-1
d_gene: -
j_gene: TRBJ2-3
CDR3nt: TGTGCCAGCAGCTTCCCGACAGGGGTGACAGATACGCAGTATTTT
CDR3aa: CASSFPTGVTDTQYF

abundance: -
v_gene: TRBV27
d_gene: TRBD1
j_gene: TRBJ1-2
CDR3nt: TGTGCCAGCAACGACAGGGGGCTATATTATGGCTACACCTTC
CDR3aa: CASNDRGLYYGYTF

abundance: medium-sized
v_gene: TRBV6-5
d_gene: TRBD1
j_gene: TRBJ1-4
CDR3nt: TGTGCCAGCAGTACCCCGGGACAGGGGGTAAAACTGTTTTTT
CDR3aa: CASSTPGQGVKLFF

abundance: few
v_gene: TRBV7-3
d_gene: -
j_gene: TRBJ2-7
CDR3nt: TGTGCCAGCAGCTTATTAGCGGAAAGCTCCTACGAGCAGTACTTC
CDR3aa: CASSLLAESSYEQYF

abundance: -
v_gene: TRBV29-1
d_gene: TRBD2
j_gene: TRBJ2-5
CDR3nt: TGCAGCGTTGAACTTCCCGGGACTAGATCGTCAGAGACCCAGTACTTC
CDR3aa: CSVELPGTRSSETQYF

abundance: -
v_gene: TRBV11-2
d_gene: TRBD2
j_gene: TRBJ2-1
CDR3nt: TGTGCCAGCAGCAGACTAGGGACTAGCGGGAGGGTGTCCAATGAGCAGTTCTTC
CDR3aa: CASSRLGTSGRVSNEQFF

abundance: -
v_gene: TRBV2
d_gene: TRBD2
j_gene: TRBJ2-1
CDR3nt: TGTGCCAGCAGTGAAGCGCGGGGGTCCTCCAATGAGCAGTTCTTC
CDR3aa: CASSEARGSSNEQFF

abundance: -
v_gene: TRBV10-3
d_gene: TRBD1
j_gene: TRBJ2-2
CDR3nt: TGTGCCATCAGTAAAGAAGACAGGGGCGAGGCCGGGGAGCTGTTTTTT
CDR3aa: CAISKEDRGEAGELFF

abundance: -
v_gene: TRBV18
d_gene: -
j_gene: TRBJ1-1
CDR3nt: TGTGCCAGCTCACCTCCCGGACAGTTGAACACTGAAGCTTTCTTT
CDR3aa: CASSPPGQLNTEAFF

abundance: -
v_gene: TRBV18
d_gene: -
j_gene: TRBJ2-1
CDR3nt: TGTGCCAGCTCACCAGTAACGGGAGTCGGAAATGAGCAGTTCTTC
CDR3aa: CASSPVTGVGNEQFF

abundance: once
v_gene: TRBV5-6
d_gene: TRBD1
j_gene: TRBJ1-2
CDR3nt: TGTGCCAGCAGCTTAACAGGGGGCGACTACTATGGCTACACCTTC
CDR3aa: CASSLTGGDYYGYTF

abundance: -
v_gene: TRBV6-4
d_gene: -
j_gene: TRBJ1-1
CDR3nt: TGTGCCAGCAGTGACTATCGGACAACTCCCTTGAACACTGAAGCTTTCTTT
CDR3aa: CASSDYRTTPLNTEAFF